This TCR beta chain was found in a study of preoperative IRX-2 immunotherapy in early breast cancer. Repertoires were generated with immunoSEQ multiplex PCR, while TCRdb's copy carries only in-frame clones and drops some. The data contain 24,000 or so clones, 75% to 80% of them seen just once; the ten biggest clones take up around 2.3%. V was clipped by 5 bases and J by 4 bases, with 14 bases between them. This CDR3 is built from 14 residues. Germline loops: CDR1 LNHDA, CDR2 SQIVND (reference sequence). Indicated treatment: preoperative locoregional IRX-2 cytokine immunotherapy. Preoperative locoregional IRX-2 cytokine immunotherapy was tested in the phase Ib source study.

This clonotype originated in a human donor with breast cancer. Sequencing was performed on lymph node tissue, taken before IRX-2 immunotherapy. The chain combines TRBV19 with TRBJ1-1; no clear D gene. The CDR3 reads CASSYISRSTEAFF. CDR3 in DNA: TGTGCCAGTAGTTATATTTCCAGGAGCACTGAAGCTTTCTTT.